This entry is about one TCR beta chain. Its target is not known. Libraries were prepared by immunoSEQ multiplex PCR; TCRdb keeps only in-frame clonotypes and omits some of them. The sample has just under 65,000 clones, about 98% seen once; the top ten hold 0.34%. The sample originates from a study of Tregs in tolerant kidney transplant recipients. Study information: Recipients received nonmyeloablative bone marrow transplants from related graft donors, with transient mixed chimerism. Whole-study results and caveats: The small number of patients limits these findings pending further validation.

Germline CDR1 and CDR2: SNHLY and FYNNEI. This CDR3 has 13 residues. The trim removed 8 bases at V and 8 bases at J, leaving 5 bases unmatched. Thawed PBMCs were FACS-sorted into unstimulated CD4+CD25+CD127- regulatory T cells, CD4+CD25- non-regulatory cells, CD4 and CD8 cells. The sample here was Tregs from blood, taken before the transplant. The gene calls are TRBV2 and TRBJ1-4; 10 bases match TRBD1. This TCR was sampled from a human donor who received a combined kidney and bone marrow transplant. CDR3 in DNA: TGTGCCAGCCGGGGACAGGGGCGGGAAAAACTGTTTTTT. Its translation: CASRGQGREKLFF.